This T cell receptor beta chain was retrieved from a study of Graves' ophthalmopathy and Graves' hyperthyroidism. The CDR3 is made up of 13 amino acids. The V end was cut by 5 bases, the J end by 7 bases, with 15 bases between. Germline V gene data show CDR1 as MDHEN and CDR2 as SYDVKM. RNA transcripts yielded amplified TCR beta CDR3 regions. HTBI-primed first-round RT-PCR preceded second-round multiplex PCR. Using its own MiXCR run on the multiplex PCR reads, TCRdb lists one record per CDR3 protein. The table lists some 150,000 distinct CDR3 sequences, around 40% of them singletons. This clonotype was seen only once.

The chain joins TRBV28 to TRBJ2-7; D gene unclear. Specimen: peripheral blood. This receptor was taken from a man aged 30 to 39 with Graves' ophthalmopathy. The CDR3, as DNA: TGTGCCAGCAGTAACAGTGGTTCAAATGAGCAGTACTTC. Its protein product is CASSNSGSNEQYF.